One sample yielded the 12 T cell receptor beta chains listed below, sequenced in a study of identical twins. From the 5' RACE reads, TCRdb called clonotypes with MiXCR, one entry per CDR3 protein. This repertoire shows 400,000 to 550,000 distinct CDR3 sequences, 14% found once; its top ten account for approximately 0.98%. These data were likewise used in another study, on yellow fever vaccine responses in identical twins.

The sequenced material came from CD4+ T cells sorted from blood. All receptors derive from a woman younger than 30 in good health.

This clonotype was seen a handful of times. The gene calls are TRBV10-3 and TRBJ2-5; TRBD1 matches 7 bases. From germline, CDR1 is ENHRY and CDR2 SYGVKD. The length of the CDR3 is 16 residues. J gave up 2 bases and V 2 bases, and 8 bases lay outside the gene matches. The CDR3 loop reads CAISEHRTGPQETQYF. CDR3 coding DNA: TGTGCCATCAGTGAGCATCGGACAGGTCCTCAAGAGACCCAGTACTTC.

The sample holds a few counts of this clonotype. V and J are TRBV29-1 and TRBJ2-4, with 8 bases fitting TRBD1. Germline V lookup: CDR1 SQVTM, CDR2 ANQGSEA. This CDR3 has 16 amino acids. The J segment lost 4 bases and the V segment lost 4 bases, leaving 12 bases of the junction unmatched. In DNA, the CDR3 is TGCAGCGTTGCCGGTGACAGGGGACAGCGGAAAAACATTCAGTACTTC. As protein: CSVAGDRGQRKNIQYF.

J is TRBJ2-3 and V is TRBV18; D assignment may be TRBD1 or TRBD2 (5 bases each). This CDR3 has 13 amino acids. Trimming took 2 bases from V and 4 from J, leaving 7 bases between them. Germline CDR1 and CDR2: KGHSH and LQKENI. This CDR3 reads CASSPVGADTQYF. CDR3 nucleotides: TGTGCCAGCTCACCAGTGGGGGCAGATACGCAGTATTTT.

J is TRBJ2-1 and V is TRBV6-1; D possibly corresponds to TRBD2 (6 bases). Germline V CDR1 and CDR2: MNHNS, SASEGT. This CDR3 comprises 17 residues. Trimming removed 6 bases from V and 5 bases from J, with 23 bases in between. The CDR3 DNA sequence: TGTGCCAGCAGCCCCATCTGGAGGGTCCTTAATGACAATGAGCAGTTCTTC. This translates into CASSPIWRVLNDNEQFF.

This clonotype turned up a few times. The rearrangement links TRBV7-8 to TRBJ2-1; a weak D match, TRBD1 (5 bases). CDR3 length equals 16 residues. V was shortened by 1 base and J by 0 bases, with 10 bases between the two germline ends. In germline, CDR1 is SGHVS, CDR2 FQNEAQ. The CDR3 bases are TGTGCCAGCAGCTTAGGAACAGGCGGCTCCTACAATGAGCAGTTCTTC. It specifies CASSLGTGGSYNEQFF.

This clonotype was detected a few times. The chain has TRBV11-2 and TRBJ2-6; 7 nucleotides align to TRBD1. Per germline, CDR1 SGHAT and CDR2 FQNNGV. J gave up 1 base and V 5 bases, and 5 bases lay outside the gene matches. This CDR3 is built from 16 residues. The CDR3 here is CASSPRQGSGANVLTF. CDR3 sequence (DNA): TGTGCCAGCAGCCCGAGACAGGGATCTGGGGCCAACGTCCTGACTTTC.

The rearrangement joins TRBV2 to TRBJ2-3; TRBD1 aligns across 7 bases. The CDR3 contains 14 residues. The ends lost 7 bases at V and 0 bases at J; junction bases unmatched: 4. Germline V lookup: CDR1 SNHLY, CDR2 FYNNEI. CDR3 sequence: CASIRTGSTDTQYF. The CDR3 bases are TGTGCCAGCATAAGGACAGGCAGCACAGATACGCAGTATTTT.

This clonotype occurred many times. The DNA of the CDR3 is TGTGCCAGCAGTCAACAGGGGGCCTATGGCTACACCTTC. It specifies CASSQQGAYGYTF. This chain uses TRBV7-2 with TRBJ1-2, with 9 bases that match TRBD1. The CDR3 has 13 amino acids. V trimming: 6 bases; J trimming: 4 bases; junction bases outside the gene matches: 3. Germline V gene lookup returns CDR1 SGHTA and CDR2 FQGNSA.

The chain couples TRBV14 to TRBJ1-6; D call uncertain. The V gene's germline CDR1 is SGHDN and CDR2 FVKESK. V dropped 2 bases and J dropped 4 bases, with 6 bases sitting between them. The CDR3 extends over 14 amino acids. CDR3 region: CASSQYQYNSPLHF. In DNA form, the CDR3 reads TGTGCCAGCAGCCAATATCAGTATAATTCACCCCTCCACTTT.

This clonotype was counted a few times. The rearrangement uses TRBV30 and TRBJ2-7; D gene uncertain. Trimming removed 1 base from V and 0 bases from J, with 13 bases in between. CDR3 length equals 15 residues. The germline gives CDR1 GTSNPN, CDR2 SVGIG (reference sequence). The CDR3 region is CAWSAGSLGSYEQYF. The CDR3 DNA reads TGTGCCTGGAGTGCCGGCAGCCTGGGCTCCTACGAGCAGTACTTC.

The V and J genes are TRBV11-1 and TRBJ2-1, with TRBD2 as a possible D gene (5 bases). The CDR3 loop spans 19 amino acids. The germline V gene encodes CDR1 SGHAT and CDR2 FQDESV (reference sequence). The V end lost 0 bases, the J end lost 0 bases, and 18 bases lay between the germline ends. The CDR3: CASSLAVLAVISSYNEQFF. CDR3 DNA: TGTGCCAGCAGCTTAGCGGTCCTAGCTGTTATAAGCTCCTACAATGAGCAGTTCTTC.

This clonotype was counted ten times or more. CDR3 sequence: CASSKRLAGGINSYNEQFF. DNA for the CDR3: TGTGCCAGCAGCAAAAGACTAGCGGGGGGGATCAACTCCTACAATGAGCAGTTCTTC. V is TRBV7-8 and J is TRBJ2-1, with 14 bases fitting TRBD2. Germline CDR1 SGHVS, CDR2 FQNEAQ. V lost 5 bases, J lost 0 bases, and 9 bases stayed unmatched. This CDR3 region has 19 residues.